The 6 T cell receptor beta chains in this list originate from one sample, sequenced in a study of shared clonotypes between healthy human individuals. Profiling relied on immunoSEQ multiplex PCR, and the TCRdb table lists in-frame clones only, not all of them. The sample includes millions of clones, roughly nine tenths seen only once; the top ten take around 0.15%. The sequenced sample was naive CD4+ T cells sorted from blood. Indicated subset: CD45RA+ positively selected. The receptors here all came from a man younger than 35 in good health.

The chain couples TRBV27 to TRBJ1-1; 7 nucleotides agree with TRBD1. The V segment lost 2 bases and the J segment 0 bases; nucleotides outside the gene matches: 0. The CDR3 length is 14 residues. The germline V gene encodes CDR1 MNHEY and CDR2 SMNVEV (reference sequence). CDR3 DNA sequence: TGTGCCAGCAGTTTAGACAGGGTGAACACTGAAGCTTTCTTT. Translation gives CASSLDRVNTEAFF.

The chain is built from TRBV19 and TRBJ2-5; D might be TRBD2 (7 bases). Germline CDR1 LNHDA, CDR2 SQIVND (reference sequence). V was pared by 7 bases and J by 4 bases, with 16 bases between. The CDR3 spans 14 residues. The CDR3 here is CASKSLGGRETQYF. The CDR3 bases are TGTGCCAGTAAATCTCTCGGGGGGCGAGAGACCCAGTACTTC.

The V call is TRBV4-1, the J call TRBJ1-2, with a weak D call TRBD1 (5 bases). Per the germline V gene, CDR1 is MGHRA and CDR2 is YSYEKL. Trimming removed 1 base at V and 3 bases at J, with 12 bases between. CDR3 length: 15 residues. The CDR3 bases are TGCGCCAGCAGCCAAGTCTTAGGGGTTGACTATGGCTACACCTTC. Translation gives CASSQVLGVDYGYTF.

The chain employs TRBV5-6 and TRBJ2-7, with 8 bases lining up with TRBD1. CDR1 is SGHDT and CDR2 is YYEEEE in the germline V gene. V lost 2 bases to trimming and J lost 5 bases; unmatched junction nucleotides: 6. The CDR3 is 14 amino acids. The CDR3 sequence is CASSLLDRVDEQYF. As DNA, the CDR3 is TGTGCCAGCAGCTTACTGGACAGGGTCGACGAGCAGTACTTC.

The chain couples TRBV4-3 to TRBJ2-7, with 8 positions matching TRBD2. CDR1 LGHNA and CDR2 YSLEER come from the germline V gene. Trimming removed 0 bases from V and 4 bases from J; junction bases left unmatched: 8. The CDR3 sequence is 16 residues long. The CDR3 bases are TGCGCCAGCAGCCAAGATCTGGCGGGAGGAGTATACGAGCAGTACTTC. The encoded protein is CASSQDLAGGVYEQYF.

The chain couples TRBV25-1 to TRBJ2-5; 10 nucleotides line up with TRBD2. The CDR3 runs to 14 residues. Trimming cost V 6 bases and J 1 base; bases outside gene matches: 2. CDR1 MGHDK and CDR2 SYGVNS come from the germline V gene. CDR3 in DNA: TGTGCCAGCAGAGTAGCGGGGGGCCAAGAGACCCAGTACTTC. Translating it yields CASRVAGGQETQYF. Combining the CDR3 with reference TRBV25-1 and TRBJ2-5 gives the whole variable domain EADIYQTPRYLVIGTGKKITLECSQTMGHDKMYWYQQDPGMELHLIHYSYGVNSTEKGDLSSESTVSRIRTEHFPLTLESARPSHTSQYLCASRVAGGQETQYFGPGTRLLVL.